Only a few counts were recorded for the clone carrying this TCR beta chain. Its antigen is unknown. The PCR ran on 60 Vbeta and 13 Jbeta primers. In the original analysis: A follow-up analysis tallied around 76 million unique TCR beta chains, roughly 11 million shared. Using immunoSEQ multiplex PCR, the repertoire was profiled, and TCRdb retains in-frame clones only, with some absent. V, J and clone size are those of that table, while D and trimming were read from the DNA. The repertoire holds about 190,000 clones, with approximately 80% as singletons. V lost 6 bases, J lost 0 bases, and 15 bases lay in between. Germline V gene data show CDR1 as MDHEN and CDR2 as SYDVKM. This CDR3 has 16 residues. The data stem from a study of cytomegalovirus exposure and HLA in healthy donors. General study results and limits: Presence/absence analysis assumed near-uniform sequencing depth across donors. Later, TCR association rates were found to vary by HLA locus, highest for DRB1 and lowest for HLA-C. Some V segments, TRBV6-2 and TRBV6-3 among them, were indistinguishable and were therefore excluded.

The rearrangement links TRBV28 to TRBJ1-5, with TRBD1 as a possible D gene (5 bases). The sequenced sample was PBMCs. The receptor comes from a woman aged 40 to 50 in good health and CMV-seronegative. CDR3 residues: CASRHSGGTSNQPQHF. CDR3 coding DNA: TGTGCCAGCAGGCATTCGGGGGGGACTAGCAATCAGCCCCAGCATTTT. The entire variable domain, with the rest obtained from reference TRBV28 and TRBJ1-5, is as follows: DVKVTQSSRYLVKRTGEKVFLECVQDMDHENMFWYRQDPGLGLRLIYFSYDVKMKEKGDIPEGYSVSREKKERFSLILESASTNQTSMYLCASRHSGGTSNQPQHFGDGTRLSIL.